This is a list of T cell receptor beta chains from one sample in a study of regulatory T cells in long-lasting Graves disease. Each CDR3 protein is one row after TCRdb ran MiXCR on the multiplex PCR reads. The sample consists of some 370,000 distinct CDR3 sequences, 10% to 15% of them appearing once. This sample was also put to use in a study of T cells in Graves' hyperthyroidism and ophthalmopathy.

Specimen: peripheral blood mononuclear cells (PBMCs), collected at new diagnosis, from a patient treated with antithyroid drugs. These receptors were collected from a woman under 30 with Graves disease. Each CDR3 is given with its conserved first and last residue.

TRBJ2-2 | TRBV19 | CASRSLGTGWRGGPEQGNTGELFF
TRBJ2-1 | TRBV7-2 | CASSLRYRDSDNEQFF
TRBJ1-1 | TRBV12-3/TRBV12-4 | CASSLSGGDTEAFF
TRBJ2-1 | TRBV29-1 | CSVEISDEQFF
TRBJ2-1 | TRBV20-1 | CSAAGRSSYNEQFF
TRBJ2-2 | TRBV7-3 | CASSSGLSNTGELFF
TRBJ2-7 | TRBV6-9 | CASSYLVTLSLNEQYF
TRBJ2-1 | TRBV7-2 | CASSLAITWHNEQFF
TRBJ2-1 | TRBV13 | CASSPLGRGPYNEQFF
TRBJ2-1 | TRBV18 | CASSPQPSGSNLYNEQFF
TRBJ1-2 | TRBV20-1 | CSALDRGNGGYTF
TRBJ2-7 | TRBV6-2/TRBV6-3 | CASSYRAGEQYF
TRBJ1-2 | TRBV10-3 | CAIRRGTAAPSVYGYTF
TRBJ1-3 | TRBV19 | CAAGESSGNTTYF
TRBJ2-7 | TRBV6-2/TRBV6-3 | CASSYPSFSYEQYF
TRBJ2-7 | TRBV20-1 | CSATINDYEQYF
TRBJ2-7 | TRBV11-3 | CASSFGTGVDGQYF
TRBJ1-1 | TRBV5-1 | CASSLAVGTEAFF
TRBJ2-1 | TRBV11-1 | CASRTGGFYNEQFF
TRBJ1-1 | TRBV7-9 | CASSLGPGTGEAFF
TRBJ2-7 | TRBV20-1 | CSARSPGHSYEQYF
TRBJ2-5 | TRBV7-9 | CASSPSLGFERETQYF
TRBJ2-1 | TRBV9 | CASSVDPTSSYNEQFF
TRBJ2-1 | TRBV5-5 | CASSVGGSIFSSYNEQFF
TRBJ2-1 | TRBV28 | CASSNGLAVPTSYNEQFF
TRBJ1-2 | TRBV11-2 | CASRAPAAARGYTF
TRBJ2-1 | TRBV20-1 | CSASRAQSEEQFF
TRBJ2-7 | TRBV7-2 | CASSLGPRRTGEQYF
TRBJ1-1 | TRBV7-9 | CASSSEGPTEAFF